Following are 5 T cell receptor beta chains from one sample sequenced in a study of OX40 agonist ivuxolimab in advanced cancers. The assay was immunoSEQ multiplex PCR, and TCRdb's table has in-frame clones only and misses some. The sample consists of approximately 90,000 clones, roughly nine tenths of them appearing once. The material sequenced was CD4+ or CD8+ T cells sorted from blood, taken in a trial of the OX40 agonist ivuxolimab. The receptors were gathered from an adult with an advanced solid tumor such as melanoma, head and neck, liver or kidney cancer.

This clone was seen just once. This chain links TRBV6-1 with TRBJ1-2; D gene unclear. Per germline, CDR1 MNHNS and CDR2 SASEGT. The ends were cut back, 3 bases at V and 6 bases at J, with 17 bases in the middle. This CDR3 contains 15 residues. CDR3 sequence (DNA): TGTGCCAGCAGTGATCGCGTAATCTACGCGCATGGCTACACCTTC. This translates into CASSDRVIYAHGYTF.

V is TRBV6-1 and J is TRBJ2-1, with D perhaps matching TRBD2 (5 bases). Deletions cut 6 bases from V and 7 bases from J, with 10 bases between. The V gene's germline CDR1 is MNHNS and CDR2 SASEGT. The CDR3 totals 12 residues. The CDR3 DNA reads TGTGCCAGCAGAGACACTAGAAATGAGCAGTTCTTC. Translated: CASRDTRNEQFF.

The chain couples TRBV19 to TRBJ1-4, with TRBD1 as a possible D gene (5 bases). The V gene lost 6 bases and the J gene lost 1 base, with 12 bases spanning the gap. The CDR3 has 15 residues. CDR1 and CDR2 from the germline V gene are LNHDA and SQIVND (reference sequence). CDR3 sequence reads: CASRNQGGTNEKLFF. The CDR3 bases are TGTGCCAGTAGAAATCAGGGAGGAACTAATGAAAAACTGTTTTTT.

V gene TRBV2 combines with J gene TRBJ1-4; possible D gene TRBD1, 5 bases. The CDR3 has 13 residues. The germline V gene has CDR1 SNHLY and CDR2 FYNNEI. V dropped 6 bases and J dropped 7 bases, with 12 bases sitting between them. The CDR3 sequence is CASRRRVGEKLFF. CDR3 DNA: TGTGCCAGCAGGCGCAGGGTAGGTGAAAAACTGTTTTTT. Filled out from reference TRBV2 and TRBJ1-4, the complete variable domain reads EPEVTQTPSHQVTQMGQEVILRCVPISNHLYFYWYRQILGQKVEFLVSFYNNEISEKSEIFDDQFSVERPDGSNFTLKIRSTKLEDSAMYFCASRRRVGEKLFFGSGTQLSVL.

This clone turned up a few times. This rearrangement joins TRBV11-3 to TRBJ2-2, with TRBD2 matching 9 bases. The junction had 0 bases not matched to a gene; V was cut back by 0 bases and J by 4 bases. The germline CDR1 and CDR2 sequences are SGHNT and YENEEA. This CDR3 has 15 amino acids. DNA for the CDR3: TGTGCCAGCAGCTTAGAAGCGGGAGGCACCGGGGAGCTGTTTTTT. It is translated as CASSLEAGGTGELFF.